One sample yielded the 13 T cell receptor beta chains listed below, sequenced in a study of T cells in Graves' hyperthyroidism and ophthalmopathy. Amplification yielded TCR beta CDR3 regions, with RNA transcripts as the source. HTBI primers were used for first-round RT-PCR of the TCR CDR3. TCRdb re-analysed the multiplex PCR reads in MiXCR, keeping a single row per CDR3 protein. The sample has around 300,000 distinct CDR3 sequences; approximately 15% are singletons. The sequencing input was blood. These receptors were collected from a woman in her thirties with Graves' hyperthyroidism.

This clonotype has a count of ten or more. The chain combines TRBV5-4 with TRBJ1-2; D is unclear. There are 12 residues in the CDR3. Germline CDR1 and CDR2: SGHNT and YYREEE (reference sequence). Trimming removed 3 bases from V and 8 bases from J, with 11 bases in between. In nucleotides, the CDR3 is TGTGCCAGCAGCTACCGAGCCGGCGGCTACACCTTC. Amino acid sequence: CASSYRAGGYTF.

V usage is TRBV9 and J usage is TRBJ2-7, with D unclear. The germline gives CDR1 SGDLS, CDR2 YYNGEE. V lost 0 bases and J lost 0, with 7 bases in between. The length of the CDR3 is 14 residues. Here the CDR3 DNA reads TGTGCCAGCAGCGTAGGTCCCAGCTCCTACGAGCAGTACTTC. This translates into CASSVGPSSYEQYF.

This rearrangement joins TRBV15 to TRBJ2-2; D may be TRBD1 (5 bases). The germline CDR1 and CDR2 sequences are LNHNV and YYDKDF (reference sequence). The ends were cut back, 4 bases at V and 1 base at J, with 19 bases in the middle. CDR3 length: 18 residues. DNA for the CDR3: TGTGCCACCAGCATAAGCAAATCAGGGTCGGAGAACACCGGGGAGCTGTTTTTT. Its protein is CATSISKSGSENTGELFF.

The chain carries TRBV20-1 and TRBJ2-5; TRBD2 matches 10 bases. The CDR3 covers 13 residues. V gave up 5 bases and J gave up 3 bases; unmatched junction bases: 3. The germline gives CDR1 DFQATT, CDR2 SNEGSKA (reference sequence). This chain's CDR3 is CSAAGLAKETQYF. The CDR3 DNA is TGCAGTGCTGCGGGACTAGCGAAAGAGACCCAGTACTTC.

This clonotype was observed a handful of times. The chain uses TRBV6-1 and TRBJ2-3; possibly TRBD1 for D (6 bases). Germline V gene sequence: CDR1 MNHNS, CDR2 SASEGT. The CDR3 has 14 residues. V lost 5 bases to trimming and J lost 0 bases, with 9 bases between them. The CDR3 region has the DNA TGTGCCAGCAGTTTGGACAGCAGCACAGATACGCAGTATTTT. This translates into CASSLDSSTDTQYF.

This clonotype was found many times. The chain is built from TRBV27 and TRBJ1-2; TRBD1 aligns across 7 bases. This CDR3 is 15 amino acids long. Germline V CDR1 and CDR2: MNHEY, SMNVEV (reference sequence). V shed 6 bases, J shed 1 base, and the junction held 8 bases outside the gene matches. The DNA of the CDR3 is TGTGCCAGCAGCCCCAGGGGGATGAATAACTATGGCTACACCTTC. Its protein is CASSPRGMNNYGYTF.

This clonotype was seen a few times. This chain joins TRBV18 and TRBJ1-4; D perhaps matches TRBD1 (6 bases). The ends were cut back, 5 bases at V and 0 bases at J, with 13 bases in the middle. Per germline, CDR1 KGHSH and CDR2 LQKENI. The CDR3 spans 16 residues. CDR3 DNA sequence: TGTGCCAGCTCATACGGACAGACCTCAACTAATGAAAAACTGTTTTTT. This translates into CASSYGQTSTNEKLFF.

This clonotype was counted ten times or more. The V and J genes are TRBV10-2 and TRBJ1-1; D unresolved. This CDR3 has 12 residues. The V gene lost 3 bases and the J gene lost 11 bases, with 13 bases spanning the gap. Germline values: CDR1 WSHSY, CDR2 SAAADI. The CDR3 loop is CASSEGSLEAFF. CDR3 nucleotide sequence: TGCGCCAGCAGTGAAGGAAGTCTTGAGGCTTTCTTT.

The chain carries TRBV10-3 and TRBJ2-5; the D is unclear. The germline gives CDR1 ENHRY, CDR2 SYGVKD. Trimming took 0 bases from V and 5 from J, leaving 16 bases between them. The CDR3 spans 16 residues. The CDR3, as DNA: TGTGCCATCAGTGAGTCGTTGGGTGGAGTCAGGGAGACCCAGTACTTC. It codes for CAISESLGGVRETQYF.

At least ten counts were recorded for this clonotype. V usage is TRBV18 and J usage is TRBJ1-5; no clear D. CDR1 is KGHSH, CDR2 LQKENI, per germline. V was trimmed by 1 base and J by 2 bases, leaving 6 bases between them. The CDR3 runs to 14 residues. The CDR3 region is CASSPQRGNQPQHF. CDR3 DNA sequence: TGTGCCAGCTCACCACAAAGGGGCAATCAGCCCCAGCATTTT.

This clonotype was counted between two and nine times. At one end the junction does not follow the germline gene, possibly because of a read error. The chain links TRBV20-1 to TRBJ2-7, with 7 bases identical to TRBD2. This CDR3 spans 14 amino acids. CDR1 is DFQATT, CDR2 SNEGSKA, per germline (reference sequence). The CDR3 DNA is TGCAGTACTAGAGATACGGTCGGGGGGTACGAGCAGTACTTC. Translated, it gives CSTRDTVGGYEQYF.

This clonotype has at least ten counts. In nucleotides, the CDR3 is TGTGCCAGCAGTTCGGCAGCGCCCAATCAGCCCCAGCATTTT. Its protein product is CASSSAAPNQPQHF. The chain carries TRBV28 and TRBJ1-5; D not certain. Germline V CDR1 and CDR2: MDHEN, SYDVKM. The CDR3 contains 14 residues. Deletions cut 4 bases from V and 3 bases from J, with 10 bases between.

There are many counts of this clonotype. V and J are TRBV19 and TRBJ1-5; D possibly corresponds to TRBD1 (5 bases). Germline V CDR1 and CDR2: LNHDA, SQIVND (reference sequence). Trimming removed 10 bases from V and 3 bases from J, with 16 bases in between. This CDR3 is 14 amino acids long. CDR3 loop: CATSPGVYNQPQHF. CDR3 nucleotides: TGTGCCACCTCCCCGGGGGTATACAATCAGCCCCAGCATTTT.